This is a list of T cell receptor beta chains from one sample in a study of beta chain features in type 1 diabetes. TCRdb's table, derived via immunoSEQ multiplex PCR, lists solely in-frame clones and lacks some. This sample has a few hundred thousand clones, with roughly 21% found just once. Sequencing was done on a sample of naive CD4+ T cells from blood. The receptors shown here come from a middle-aged woman with type 1 diabetes. Each CDR3 is given with its conserved first and last residue. The order of the fields is V gene, J gene, clone size, D gene, CDR3 DNA, CDR3 protein. A D gene is named only where the DNA matches it firmly. The size of a clone is reported for some rows only, either as once, few or many, or as a class for expanded clones.

TRBV29-1,TRBJ1-4,few,-,TGCAGCGTTGACAGGGGAGAAAAACTGTTTTTT,CSVDRGEKLFF
TRBV13,TRBJ1-5,few,-,TGTGCCAGCAGCTCAGGGAGTAGCAATCAGCCCCAGCATTTT,CASSSGSSNQPQHF
TRBV4-3,TRBJ2-3,-,-,TGCGCCAGCAGCCAAGATAGAGAACCTTACACAGATACGCAGTATTTT,CASSQDREPYTDTQYF
TRBV19,TRBJ2-7,-,TRBD2,TGTGCCAGTAGAGGCCTAGCGGGAGGGCGCTACGAGCAGTACTTC,CASRGLAGGRYEQYF
TRBV5-1,TRBJ2-7,-,TRBD2,TGCGCCAGCAGTTCGGGACTAGCGGGCCAATACGAGCAGTACTTC,CASSSGLAGQYEQYF
TRBV5-1,TRBJ2-1,-,TRBD2,TGCGCCAGCAACTCCCGCGGGGGGTGGAACAATGAGCAGTTCTTC,CASNSRGGWNNEQFF
TRBV5-6,TRBJ2-5,-,-,TGTGCCAGCAGGGGGGCGGGAGAGACCCAGTACTTC,CASRGAGETQYF
TRBV19,TRBJ2-1,few,-,TGTGCCAGTCGCGACAGGCCCAATGAGCAGTTCTTC,CASRDRPNEQFF
TRBV7-2,TRBJ2-6,few,-,TGTGCCAGCAGCTTCCCTCGGGGGGGGGCCAACGTCCTGACTTTC,CASSFPRGGANVLTF
TRBV5-1,TRBJ2-7,few,-,TGCGCCAGCAGCCCTCGACAGGTCCAGGTAGAGCAGTACTTC,CASSPRQVQVEQYF
TRBV7-9,TRBJ1-5,-,-,TGTGCCAGCAGCTTAGGGGCTGGGGGCTACCAGCCCCAGCATTTT,CASSLGAGGYQPQHF
TRBV15,TRBJ2-6,-,-,TGTGCCACCAGCAGAGATTACAGCGTCCTGACTTTC,CATSRDYSVLTF
TRBV19,TRBJ2-7,-,TRBD1,TGTGCCAGTAGTGAGACCGGGACAGGGCCTTTCGAGCAGTACTTC,CASSETGTGPFEQYF
TRBV9,TRBJ1-2,-,-,TGTGCCAGCAGCGTAGTGGGCAGAGATCCCTTGGGCTACACCTTC,CASSVVGRDPLGYTF
TRBV7-3,TRBJ2-3,-,TRBD2,TGTGCCAGCAGTACCGGACTAGCGGGAGGATCAGATACGCAGTATTTT,CASSTGLAGGSDTQYF
TRBV5-1,TRBJ2-5,few,-,TGCGCCAGCAGCTTGCGAGAGACCCAGTACTTC,CASSLRETQYF
TRBV7-2,TRBJ2-1,few,TRBD1,TGTGCCAGCACCCTAGACAGGGGGATCTACAATGAGCAGTTCTTC,CASTLDRGIYNEQFF
TRBV16,TRBJ1-2,few,-,TGTGCCAGCACAGCGCAGTTATCTTATGGCTACACCTTC,CASTAQLSYGYTF
TRBV6-5,TRBJ2-7,-,TRBD1,TGTGCCAGCAGTTACCTCGGGACAGCCGACTACGAGCAGTACTTC,CASSYLGTADYEQYF
TRBV2,TRBJ2-5,few,-,TGTGCCAGCAGCCTTCAAGAGACCCAGTACTTC,CASSLQETQYF
TRBV28,TRBJ2-7,few,TRBD2,TGTGCCGCCGCCGGGACTAGGGGTGAGCAGTACTTC,CAAAGTRGEQYF
TRBV4-3,TRBJ2-5,-,-,TGCGCCAGCAGCCAAGAGGTGGACAGCCAAGAGACCCAGTACTTC,CASSQEVDSQETQYF
TRBV15,TRBJ1-5,few,TRBD1,TGTGCCACCAGCAGAGAGAGGCAGGGGGAACAGCCCCAGCATTTT,CATSRERQGEQPQHF
TRBV9,TRBJ2-3,-,TRBD1,TGTGCCAGCAGCGAAACTTCACAGGGGGCCGGGGATACGCAGTATTTT,CASSETSQGAGDTQYF
TRBV28,TRBJ2-3,-,TRBD2,TGTGCCAGCAGTTTACTGGCGGGGGGGCGTTTAGATACGCAGTATTTT,CASSLLAGGRLDTQYF
TRBV4-3,TRBJ2-1,-,-,TGCGCCAGCAGCCAAGACCCCGGAGACAATGAGCAGTTCTTC,CASSQDPGDNEQFF
TRBV29-1,TRBJ2-3,-,TRBD1,TGCAGCGTTGAATTGCGGGACAGGGACACAGATACGCAGTATTTT,CSVELRDRDTDTQYF
TRBV28,TRBJ2-1,-,TRBD2,TGTGCCAGCGGTAGCGGGACTTCCTACAATGAGCAGTTCTTC,CASGSGTSYNEQFF
TRBV4-3,TRBJ1-2,-,TRBD1,TGCGCCAGCAGCCAGGCGCAGGGGGAACTTGGCTACACCTTC,CASSQAQGELGYTF
TRBV5-1,TRBJ2-7,few,-,TGCGCCAGCAGCGGGGACACCAGCTCCTACGAGCAGTACTTC,CASSGDTSSYEQYF
TRBV5-1,TRBJ1-5,-,TRBD1,TGCGCCAGCAGCTTGGCGGGGACAGGCAATCAGCCCCAGCATTTT,CASSLAGTGNQPQHF
TRBV30,TRBJ1-2,-,-,TGTGCCTGGAGTGCCCTAAACTATGGCTACACCTTC,CAWSALNYGYTF
TRBV4-2,TRBJ1-2,-,TRBD1,TGTGCCAGCAGCCTCGACAGGGCACAAAACTATGGCTACACCTTC,CASSLDRAQNYGYTF
TRBV7-2,TRBJ2-7,-,-,TGTGCCAGCAGCACCCCCGTGGAGGGCTACGAGCAGTACTTC,CASSTPVEGYEQYF
TRBV5-1,TRBJ2-7,-,-,TGCGCCAGCAGCCCGGTTTCGGCAGGTTTTGGGGGGAAAGAGGAGCAGTACTTC,CASSPVSAGFGGKEEQYF
TRBV5-1,TRBJ1-4,-,TRBD1,TGCGCCAGCAGCTTGACAGGGGCAGGGGAAAAACTGTTTTTT,CASSLTGAGEKLFF
TRBV30,TRBJ2-3,few,-,TGTGCCTGGAGTCCTTCTAGCACAGATACGCAGTATTTT,CAWSPSSTDTQYF
TRBV28,TRBJ2-3,-,TRBD2,TGTGCCAGCAGGCCACTACTAGCGGGAAGCACAGATACGCAGTATTTT,CASRPLLAGSTDTQYF
TRBV5-1,TRBJ2-1,few,TRBD2,TGCGCCAGCAGTCGACTAGCGGGAGTAAATGAGCAGTTCTTC,CASSRLAGVNEQFF
TRBV30,TRBJ1-1,few,-,TGTGCCAGGAACAATGGACAGACGAACACTGAAGCTTTCTTT,CARNNGQTNTEAFF
TRBV28,TRBJ1-5,-,TRBD1,TGTGCCAGCCTCACAGGGGGCGTATCTAGCAATCAGCCCCAGCATTTT,CASLTGGVSSNQPQHF